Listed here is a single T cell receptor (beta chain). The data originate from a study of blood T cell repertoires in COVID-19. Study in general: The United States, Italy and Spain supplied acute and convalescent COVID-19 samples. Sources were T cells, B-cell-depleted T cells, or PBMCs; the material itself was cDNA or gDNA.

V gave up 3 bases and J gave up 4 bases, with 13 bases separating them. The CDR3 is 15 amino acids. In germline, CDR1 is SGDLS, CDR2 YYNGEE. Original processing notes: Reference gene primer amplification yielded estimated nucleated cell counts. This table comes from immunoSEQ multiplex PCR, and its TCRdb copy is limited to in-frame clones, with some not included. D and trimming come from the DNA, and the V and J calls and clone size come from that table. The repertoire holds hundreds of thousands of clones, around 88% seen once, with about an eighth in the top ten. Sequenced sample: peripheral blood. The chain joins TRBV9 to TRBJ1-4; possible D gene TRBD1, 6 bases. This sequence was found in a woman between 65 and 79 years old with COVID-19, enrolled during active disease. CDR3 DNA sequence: TGTGCCAGCAGCGGACTACAGGGATTTAATGAAAAACTGTTTTTT. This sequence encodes CASSGLQGFNEKLFF. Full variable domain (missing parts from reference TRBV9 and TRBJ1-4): DSGVTQTPKHLITATGQRVTLRCSPRSGDLSVYWYQQSLDQGLQFLIQYYNGEERAKGNILERFSAQQFPDLHSELNLSSLELGDSALYFCASSGLQGFNEKLFFGSGTQLSVL.